The text below deals with one TCR beta chain. Its antigen is not known. Possible read error: a much larger clone is one base away. The authors drew about 10 milliliters of peripheral blood from each donor. These data originate in a study of blood T cells in healthy people across ages. The CDR3 spans 15 residues. Germline V gene data show CDR1 as MNHEY and CDR2 as SMNVEV (reference sequence). Primers used in a second PCR of roughly 6 to 11 cycles were a sample-barcoded 5' primer and a J-beta primer mix. Researchers report that a template-switch adaptor with 12 random nucleotides tagged each cDNA molecule. TCRdb re-derived calls from the 5' RACE reads in MiXCR, one entry per CDR3 protein. The sample has 900,000 to 950,000 distinct CDR3 sequences, about 28% seen once. Findings and limits, study-wide: It was the long-lived donors that had more naive CD4+ cells and higher diversity than aged donors. Estimates of total diversity, which came from one million sequenced T cells, were considered to be underestimates.

The same sample was also used in a study of T cells of mothers and their children.

J is TRBJ2-4 and V is TRBV27, with TRBD2 identical over 7 bases. Source material: blood. This sequence was found in a woman in her 40s in good health. CDR3: CAGSSGGLAKNIQYF. CDR3 bases: TGTGCCGGCAGTTCCGGGGGGTTAGCCAAAAACATTCAGTACTTC.